This T cell receptor (beta chain) was retrieved from a study of cytomegalovirus exposure and HLA in healthy donors (dated by TCRdb to about 2017). For the study in its entirety: According to an earlier analysis of 587 of the donors, 150 million to 200 million T cells yielded some 110 million unique TCR beta sequences and 276 Gb of sequence data. Approximately 300 gigabases of sequencing data and around 80 million unique TCR sequences made up an early release that covered over 550 HLA-typed donors. Of the approximately 400 genotyped donors, roughly 85% fell in the genetic ancestry cluster associated with self-reported Caucasian donors. The study aimed to test whether cataloging public T cell receptors could reveal signatures of past pathogen exposure. Using immunosequencing, the study profiled T cell repertoires from around 680 subjects and related those repertoires to cytomegalovirus serostatus. A separate validation cohort of over 95 different subjects was used in addition to the approximately 610-subject first cohort. To predict cytomegalovirus infection status, the study brought together high-throughput TCR immunosequencing, statistical association of individual TCRs with disease status, and machine learning. To study patterns of TCR occurrence, a later analysis re-analyzed previously published TCR beta repertoires from 650 to 750 donors and added high-resolution HLA genotyping. In the later analysis, no new phenotypic data were used to find candidate immune exposures; instead, reliance was placed on TCR beta sequences and their occurrence across donors. An earlier analysis of about 600 of the donors used high-throughput TCR beta sequencing to judge whether each TCR beta V gene segment behaved as functional or pseudogenic. Donor age, sex, ethnicity and CMV serostatus were compiled alongside the repertoire data. A later genetic analysis used genome-wide SNP genotypes for about 60% of the roughly 700 donors, treating that subset as a discovery cohort. All discovery cohort repertoires had been generated using a single sequencing platform. Both class I and class II loci were covered by HLA typing, at four-digit resolution. The number of donors typed differed by locus, with roughly 620-630 for A, B, C, DRB1 and DQB1, 522 for DQA1, over 600 for DPA1, and 450 to 480 for DPB1. A handful of DR-DQ haplotypes were handled as single units for association and clustering because linkage in the cohort was strong. Among some 400 genotyped donors of the cohort, an average of approximately 240,000 unique TCR beta nucleotide sequences was sequenced per donor, of which roughly 17% were non-productive.

Taken from cysteine to phenylalanine, the CDR3 has 15 residues. The read is trimmed to its CDR3 DNA, 45 bases read in frame from base 1. From the germline V gene, CDR1 is SGHDT and CDR2 is YYEEEE. Relative to germline, V is 1 base shorter and J is 8 bases shorter, with 15 bases between their ends. Notes on this clone: Its antigen is not yet known. There are no base qualities to consult, and no much larger clone falls within one base.

The receptor library was made with the immunoSEQ multiplex PCR assay. The multiplex PCR relied on a mix of 60 forward primers for TCR Vbeta segments and 13 reverse primers for TCR Jbeta segments. The CDR3 region of rearranged TCR beta genes was amplified from genomic DNA by a multiplex PCR assay. On the Illumina HiSeq System, the amplified TCR beta libraries were sequenced as 87-base-pair reads. As for the original processing: A later analysis counted about 82 million unique TCR beta chains across the 650 to 700 repertoires, and some 11 million of these chains were shared by at least two donors. A nearest-neighbor algorithm error-corrected the raw reads and collapsed the reads into unique sequences, merging closely related sequences to remove PCR and sequencing errors. V, D and J gene segments were assigned by aligning CDR3 sequences to IMGT reference sequences. For a sequence to be retained, at least a six-nucleotide match to both a V gene segment and a J gene segment was required. A rearrangement counted as productive if the CDR3 had no stop codons and remained in frame with V and J, and every other rearrangement counted as non-productive. CDR3 was defined according to IMGT convention as the region running from the second conserved V-encoded cysteine to the conserved J-encoded phenylalanine. In an earlier analysis of around 600 of the donors, sequences lacking an unambiguous match to a single V gene segment were excluded. An earlier analysis of 500 to 700 of the donors classified V segments as functional when productive rearrangements were above 56.7% and as segregating when the standard deviation between donors was above 5%. A statistical classification framework was built for diagnosing cytomegalovirus status from the catalog of TCR beta chain sequences. In a later analysis, V and J genes were assigned by comparing TCR nucleotide sequences against IMGT/GENE-DB human TR gene sequences. The TCRdist pipeline was used in a later analysis to assign CDR3 sequences and most-parsimonious VDJ recombination scenarios. In a later analysis, each TCR beta chain was defined by its CDR3 amino acid sequence together with its V-gene family, and reads without a unique V-gene family were excluded. In a later analysis, 450 to 600 highly shared, low-generation-probability nucleotide sequences were removed to address suspected cross-contamination and a sequencing artifact. For each public chain, a later analysis derived a clonal expansion index from normalized ranks of inferred template counts within each repertoire. A later analysis computed generation probabilities with a VDJ recombination model fitted to out-of-frame rearrangements, and checked the results against IGoR. In a later analysis, hypergeometric tests were used to score TCR-TCR, TCR-HLA and TCR-CMV co-occurrence, with a repertoire-size bias correction applied to TCR pairs. False discovery rates were estimated in a later analysis by permuting HLA or CMV assignments 20 times. In a later analysis, co-occurring TCRs were grouped using DBSCAN, and TCRdist sequence similarity was added for clustering within HLA-allele-positive subsets. Repertoires with fewer than 30,000 or more than 120,000 public chains, plus five repertoires with anomalous nucleotide sharing, were excluded from co-occurrence clustering. TCRdb obtained this table from immuneACCESS and retained in-frame rearrangements with V and J assigned. These tables miss some clones; where compared with another copy, unresolved V genes account for less than half of the shortfall, and the remainder is unexplained. For V, J and clone size, that table is used; D and trimming come from the DNA. Here the sample has some 200,000 clones; just under 70% occur a single time. The ten biggest clones cover about 3% of the sample.

The cohort comprised 670 or so healthy bone marrow donors. At the time of sampling, all cohort members were nominally healthy, though unrecorded immune exposures were likely present. The donor was CMV seropositive and belonged to the group of around 300 seropositive cohort members. A peripheral blood sample was provided by each donor, and peripheral blood mononuclear cells were used for TCR beta sequencing. The Qiagen DNeasy Blood Extraction Kit was used to extract genomic DNA from the blood cell samples. The full study reports these points: Compared with the roughly 720-donor mean, donors in an Asian-associated ancestry cluster had fewer N-insertions in productive TCRs, according to a later genetic analysis. CMV serostatus was the only immune exposure information available for the cohort. The study listed 150 to 200 TCR beta chains as associated with cytomegalovirus. Compared with equally common non-associated chains, HLA-associated TCR beta chains in a later analysis were more clonally expanded and had lower generation probabilities. It was suggested by the authors that the approach could potentially be generalized to other disease states and immunological phenotypes. Linkage disequilibrium might explain the correlated functional status among segregating V segments, but an unknown experimental factor could not be ruled out. According to a later analysis, most CMV-associated TCR beta chains appeared to be HLA-restricted, and the HLA associations seemed to be driven largely by CMV exposure. HLA typing was unavailable for some donors at each locus, so association tests used only the typed subset. A later analysis reported that several top co-occurrence clusters appeared linked to parvovirus B19, influenza, CMV and Epstein-Barr virus. Some IMGT-functional V segments, including TRBV6-2 and TRBV6-3, could not be distinguished by the 87-base-pair reads and were therefore excluded. Most TCR sequences were observed very rarely across donors, whereas some public TCRs were present in many individuals. A later analysis found that TCR association rates varied across HLA loci, with DRB1 alleles showing the most associated TCRs and HLA-C alleles the fewest. The earlier analysis of some 540 of the donors excluded 15 to 20 rarely observed V segments, including chromosome 9 orphons, because counts were too low. The sequencing pipeline was judged likely to have produced a cluster of highly shared sequence variants as a technical artifact. Assigning TCR associations to individual alleles was difficult when HLA alleles, especially DR and DQ, strongly co-occurred. Specific HLA alleles were associated with 16,951 TCR beta sequences at a false discovery rate of 0.05 in a later analysis. In an earlier analysis of approximately 600 of the donors, most TCR beta V segments were observed in productive rearrangements about 90% or about 30% of the time, broadly matching IMGT annotations. In this cohort, only TCR beta chains were sequenced, and detectable features were limited by the absence of alpha or paired-chain data. V-gene and J-gene trimming of TCR beta chains was associated with a missense DCLRE1C variant in a later genetic analysis, and the association was replicated in an independent cohort. A further reported finding was that TCR beta sequences accurately predicted the HLA-A and HLA-B alleles for most subjects in the first cohort. Presence/absence analyses assumed roughly uniform sequencing depth across donors, an assumption that may not hold. In vitro tests confirmed that three of the cytomegalovirus-associated TCR beta chains recognize cytomegalovirus antigens. The classifier was reported to diagnose cytomegalovirus status with high specificity and sensitivity in both the original cohort and the validation cohort.

The rearrangement joined TRBV5-6 to TRBJ1-4; D gene: possibly TRBD1, on 5 matching bases. This receptor was taken from a man between 40 and 49 years old in good health and CMV-seropositive. The specimen was PBMCs. The sequence in DNA is TGTGCCAGCAGCTTGTCGCGGCAGGGAATCGAAAAACTGTTTTTT. Translated, this is CASSLSRQGIEKLFF. With all but the CDR3 taken from the reference TRBV5-6 and TRBJ1-4 genes, the full variable domain is: DAGVTQSPTHLIKTRGQQVTLRCSPKSGHDTVSWYQQALGQGPQFIFQYYEEEERQRGNFPDRFSGHQFPNYSSELNVNALLLGDSALYLCASSLSRQGIEKLFFGSGTQLSVL.